A single sample gave rise to the 19 T cell receptor beta chains below, sequenced in a study of low-dose radiotherapy and immunotherapy resistance in tumors. Covering alpha and beta chains, TRAV- and TRBV-specific primers were used for the first-strand cDNA. Both a constant-region primer and a V-primer adapter served to amplify TCRs across 15 to 25 PCR cycles. TCRdb used MiXCR to reprocess the reads, holding one entry per CDR3 protein. The repertoire has nearly 60,000 distinct CDR3 sequences, roughly 23% of them found once; the top ten carry under 7%. The time point here: after trial treatment. Treatment in this sample: LDRT plus nivolumab, ipilimumab, low-dose cyclophosphamide and aspirin (RACIN trial). Sequenced here: PBMCs, sampled after low-dose radiotherapy plus immunotherapy. All receptors come from a male donor with prostate cancer.

This clonotype was counted a single time. The chain links TRBV9 to TRBJ2-5; TRBD2 matches 7 bases. Looked up from germline, CDR1 is SGDLS and CDR2 is YYNGEE. V gave up 4 bases and J gave up 5 bases; unmatched junction bases: 8. The CDR3 totals 14 residues. CDR3 loop: CASSSYGGGETQYF. The CDR3 DNA follows: TGTGCCAGCAGCTCATACGGGGGAGGGGAGACCCAGTACTTC.

The table lists this clonotype with many counts. The chain joins TRBV2 to TRBJ1-5, with D unresolved. Germline CDR1 and CDR2: SNHLY and FYNNEI. This CDR3 is 13 amino acids long. Trimming shortened V by 3 bases and J by 1 base, and 4 bases separated the two germline ends. The CDR3 DNA follows: TGTGCCAGCAGTGACATGAGCAATCAGCCCCAGCATTTT. This gives the protein CASSDMSNQPQHF.

This clonotype was picked up many times. V is TRBV30 and J is TRBJ2-3; D possibly corresponds to TRBD2 (6 bases). Trimming removed 2 bases from V and 4 bases from J, with 13 bases in between. The V gene's germline CDR1 is GTSNPN and CDR2 SVGIG (reference sequence). There are 14 residues in the CDR3. CDR3 bases: TGTGCCTGGAGTAGGAGGGCCCCCCCAGATACGCAGTATTTT. It is translated as CAWSRRAPPDTQYF.

The table lists this clonotype with many counts. In nucleotides, the CDR3 is TGCGCCAGCAGCCCAAATGCCGGACTAGCGGAGAACTACGAGCAGTACTTC. Amino acid sequence: CASSPNAGLAENYEQYF. The J gene is TRBJ2-7, the V gene TRBV4-1; 10 bases map to TRBD2. V shed 4 bases, J shed 3 bases, and the junction held 12 bases outside the gene matches. Germline loops: CDR1 MGHRA, CDR2 YSYEKL. There are 17 residues in the CDR3.

This clonotype appeared a few times. CDR3 region: CASSLGGNNSPLHF. The CDR3 nucleotides are TGTGCCAGCAGTTTAGGGGGCAATAATTCACCCCTCCACTTT. The V call is TRBV28, the J call TRBJ1-6, with a possible D match to TRBD1 (6 bases). Between the trimmed V and J ends, which lost 2 bases and 5 bases, there was a span of 7 bases. The germline CDR1 and CDR2 sequences are MDHEN and SYDVKM. This CDR3 comprises 14 residues. The complete variable domain, with remaining parts taken from reference TRBV28 and TRBJ1-6, reads DVKVTQSSRYLVKRTGEKVFLECVQDMDHENMFWYRQDPGLGLRLIYFSYDVKMKEKGDIPEGYSVSREKKERFSLILESASTNQTSMYLCASSLGGNNSPLHFGNGTRLTVT.

This clonotype was counted only a few times. V gene TRBV5-1 combines with J gene TRBJ2-5; 7 positions agree with TRBD1. From germline, CDR1 is SGHRS and CDR2 YFSETQ. V gave up 4 bases and J gave up 4 bases; unmatched junction bases: 7. The CDR3 spans 14 residues. The CDR3 DNA sequence: TGCGCCAGCAGCACCGGGACAGTTCGAGAGACCCAGTACTTC. Translating it yields CASSTGTVRETQYF.

As regards this clonotype: A far more abundant clone sits one base away, making this likely a read error. The chain links TRBV29-1 to TRBJ2-7; D gene ambiguous. The CDR3 sequence is 14 residues long. CDR1 is SQVTM, CDR2 ANQGSEA, per germline. The V gene lost 4 bases and the J gene lost 7 bases, with 20 bases spanning the gap. The CDR3 loop is CSVVLRSSYNEQYF. In DNA, the CDR3 is TGCAGCGTTGTTTTACGGAGCTCCTACAATGAGCAGTACTTC.

The V call is TRBV9, the J call TRBJ2-3; possibly TRBD2 for D (6 bases). Germline CDR1 reads SGDLS; CDR2 reads YYNGEE. The CDR3 has 15 amino acids. The V and J ends lost 3 bases and 0 bases respectively, with 11 bases between them. The CDR3 DNA sequence: TGTGCCAGCAGCGAGCGGGCCGTGAGCACAGATACGCAGTATTTT. Amino acids: CASSERAVSTDTQYF.

The chain links TRBV2 to TRBJ2-2, with 8 bases matching TRBD1. Germline V CDR1 and CDR2: SNHLY, FYNNEI. With 7 bases clipped from V and 3 bases from J, the junction kept 4 bases outside the gene matches. There are 14 residues in the CDR3. The CDR3 sequence: CASTRGLDTGELFF. The DNA for the CDR3 is TGTGCCAGCACCAGGGGGCTTGACACCGGGGAGCTGTTTTTT.

This clonotype was seen at least ten times. CDR3 amino acids: CASRRAGGLTDTQYF. The CDR3 nucleotides read TGTGCCAGCAGGCGAGCGGGGGGGCTCACAGATACGCAGTATTTT. The chain couples TRBV5-4 to TRBJ2-3; 10 bases are shared with TRBD2. Trimming cost V 5 bases and J 2 bases; bases outside gene matches: 5. Per the germline V gene, CDR1 is SGHNT and CDR2 is YYREEE (reference sequence). The CDR3 consists of 15 residues. Filled out from reference TRBV5-4 and TRBJ2-3, the complete variable domain reads ETGVTQSPTHLIKTRGQQVTLRCSSQSGHNTVSWYQQALGQGPQFIFQYYREEENGRGNFPPRFSGLQFPNYSSELNVNALELDDSALYLCASRRAGGLTDTQYFGPGTRLTVL.

This clonotype was observed many times. The chain combines TRBV5-1 with TRBJ2-5; D gene unclear. This CDR3 is 15 amino acids long. Between the trimmed V and J ends, which lost 0 bases and 5 bases, there was a span of 14 bases. The V gene's germline CDR1 is SGHRS and CDR2 YFSETQ. The CDR3 sequence is CASSLGAGNGETQYF. The CDR3 DNA is TGCGCCAGCAGCTTGGGAGCTGGCAACGGGGAGACCCAGTACTTC.

This clonotype came up many times. The V call is TRBV5-5, the J call TRBJ2-7; D possibly uses TRBD1 or TRBD2 (5 bases each). V was shortened by 1 base and J by 5 bases, with 7 bases between the two germline ends. CDR1 and CDR2 from the germline V gene are SGHKS and YYEKEE (reference sequence). CDR3 length: 12 amino acids. The CDR3, as DNA: TGTGCCAGCAGCTTGTTGGGGGACGAGCAGTACTTC. Encoded protein: CASSLLGDEQYF.

The table lists this clonotype with many counts. V is TRBV12-3 or TRBV12-4 and J is TRBJ1-1; 8 bases line up with TRBD1. The ends lost 1 base at V and 13 bases at J; junction bases unmatched: 11. CDR3 size: 14 residues. The CDR3, as DNA: TGTGCCAGCAGTTTAGAACAGGGGGTAGCGAGGGATTTCTTT. It is translated as CASSLEQGVARDFF.

This clonotype occurred a few times. This chain joins TRBV5-6 and TRBJ2-5; D is perhaps TRBD1 or TRBD2 (6 bases each). Trimming took 3 bases from V and 4 from J, leaving 19 bases between them. The CDR3 totals 16 residues. CDR1 SGHDT and CDR2 YYEEEE come from the germline V gene. CDR3 sequence: CASSYGLPGGGETQYF. The CDR3 region has the DNA TGTGCCAGCAGCTATGGACTTCCAGGAGGGGGAGAGACCCAGTACTTC. The whole variable domain, remainder taken from reference TRBV5-6 and TRBJ2-5, is DAGVTQSPTHLIKTRGQQVTLRCSPKSGHDTVSWYQQALGQGPQFIFQYYEEEERQRGNFPDRFSGHQFPNYSSELNVNALLLGDSALYLCASSYGLPGGGETQYFGPGTRLLVL.

A remark on this clonotype: The germline gene is not matched at one end of the junction; a read error may be the cause. The chain carries TRBV4-3 and TRBJ1-1; 10 nucleotides agree with TRBD1. The germline V gene encodes CDR1 LGHNA and CDR2 YSLEER. This CDR3 is 15 amino acids long. The CDR3 DNA reads as TGCACCAGCAGCCTGCGGACAGGGGGATATACTGAAGCTTTCTTT. Its translation: CTSSLRTGGYTEAFF.

This clonotype was seen ten or more times. The chain has TRBV24-1 and TRBJ2-1, with no clear D. The CDR3 length is 14 residues. Germline V gene data show CDR1 as KGHDR and CDR2 as SFDVKD. Between the trimmed V and J ends, which lost 4 bases and 0 bases, there was a span of 6 bases. The CDR3 DNA sequence: TGTGCCACCAGTGACCTAAGCTCCTACAATGAGCAGTTCTTC. Translating gives CATSDLSSYNEQFF.

This clonotype showed up just once. Since a far larger clone is one base different, this is likely a read error. The rearrangement uses TRBV20-1 and TRBJ2-1; 9 nucleotides agree with TRBD1. This CDR3 is 14 amino acids long. Germline V gene data show CDR1 as DFQATT and CDR2 as SNEGSKA (reference sequence). V lost 6 bases, J lost 10 bases, and 13 bases stayed unmatched. CDR3 region: CSATGTGQYVEQFF. CDR3 bases: TGCAGTGCGACGGGGACAGGGCAGTACGTCGAGCAGTTCTTC.

This sequence joins TRBV7-2 and TRBJ2-1, with 11 bases fitting TRBD2. Germline V gene lookup returns CDR1 SGHTA and CDR2 FQGNSA. The CDR3 has 13 amino acids. Trimming took 5 bases from V and 16 from J; bases not matched to a gene: 10. CDR3 sequence reads: CASSVPTSGAPFF. CDR3 nucleotides: TGTGCCAGCAGCGTCCCGACTAGCGGGGCCCCATTCTTC.

In this sample, this clonotype turned up many times. The chain employs TRBV7-2 and TRBJ2-5; TRBD1 or TRBD2 may be the D gene (6 bases each). CDR3 size: 16 residues. Trimming shortened V by 5 bases and J by 1 base, and 17 bases separated the two germline ends. Germline V gives CDR1 SGHTA, CDR2 FQGNSA. The CDR3 region has the DNA TGTGCCAGCAGCCGAAAGCGAGGGGGGCCCCAAGAGACCCAGTACTTC. Amino acids: CASSRKRGGPQETQYF.